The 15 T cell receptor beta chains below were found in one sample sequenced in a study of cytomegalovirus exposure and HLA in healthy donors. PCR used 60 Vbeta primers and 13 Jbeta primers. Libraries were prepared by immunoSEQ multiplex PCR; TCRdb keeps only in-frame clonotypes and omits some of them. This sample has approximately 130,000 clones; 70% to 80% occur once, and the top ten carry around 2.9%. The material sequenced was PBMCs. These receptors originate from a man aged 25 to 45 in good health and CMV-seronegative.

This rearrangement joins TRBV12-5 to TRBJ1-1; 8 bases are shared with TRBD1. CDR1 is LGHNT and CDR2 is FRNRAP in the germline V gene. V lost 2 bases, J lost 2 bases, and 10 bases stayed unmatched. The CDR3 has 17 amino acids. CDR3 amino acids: CASGLPTTGQANTEAFF. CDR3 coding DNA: TGTGCTAGTGGTTTGCCAACGACGGGACAGGCAAACACTGAAGCTTTCTTT.

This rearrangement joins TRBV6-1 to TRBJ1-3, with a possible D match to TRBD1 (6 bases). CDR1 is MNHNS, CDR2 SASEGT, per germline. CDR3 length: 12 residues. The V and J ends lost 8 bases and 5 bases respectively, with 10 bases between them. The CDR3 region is CASRGARNTIYF. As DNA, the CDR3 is TGTGCCAGCCGGGGGGCGAGAAACACCATATATTTT.

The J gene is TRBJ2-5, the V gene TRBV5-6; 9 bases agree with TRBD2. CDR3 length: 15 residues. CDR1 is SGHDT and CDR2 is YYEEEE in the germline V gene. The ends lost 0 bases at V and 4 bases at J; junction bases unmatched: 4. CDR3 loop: CASSLGPSGTETQYF. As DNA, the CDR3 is TGTGCCAGCAGCTTGGGCCCTAGCGGGACAGAGACCCAGTACTTC.

CDR3 loop: CASSSLTNRLSTDTQYF. The CDR3, as DNA: TGTGCCAGCAGCTCCTTGACAAACCGACTATCCACAGATACGCAGTATTTT. The genes are TRBV11-2 and TRBJ2-3, with a weak D call TRBD2 (5 bases). The length of the CDR3 is 17 residues. Trimming left V 4 bases short and J 2 bases short, with 19 bases between. Germline V lookup: CDR1 SGHAT, CDR2 FQNNGV.

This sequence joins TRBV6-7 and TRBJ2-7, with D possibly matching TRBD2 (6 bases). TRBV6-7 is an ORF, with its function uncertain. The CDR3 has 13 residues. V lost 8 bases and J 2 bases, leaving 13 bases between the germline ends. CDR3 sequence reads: CASSASATYEQYF. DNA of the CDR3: TGTGCCAGCTCGGCTAGCGCGACCTACGAGCAGTACTTC.

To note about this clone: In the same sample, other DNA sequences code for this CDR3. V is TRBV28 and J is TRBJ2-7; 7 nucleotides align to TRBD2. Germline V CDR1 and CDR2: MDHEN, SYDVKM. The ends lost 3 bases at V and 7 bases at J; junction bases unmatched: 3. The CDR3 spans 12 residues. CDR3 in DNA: TGTGCCAGCAGTTTGGGAGGGAGGGAGCAGTACTTC. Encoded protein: CASSLGGREQYF.

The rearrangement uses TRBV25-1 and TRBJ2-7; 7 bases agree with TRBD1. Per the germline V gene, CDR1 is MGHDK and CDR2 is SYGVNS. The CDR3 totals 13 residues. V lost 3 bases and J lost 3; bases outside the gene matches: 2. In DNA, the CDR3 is TGTGCCAGCAGTGACTGGGACAGCTACGAGCAGTACTTC. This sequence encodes CASSDWDSYEQYF.

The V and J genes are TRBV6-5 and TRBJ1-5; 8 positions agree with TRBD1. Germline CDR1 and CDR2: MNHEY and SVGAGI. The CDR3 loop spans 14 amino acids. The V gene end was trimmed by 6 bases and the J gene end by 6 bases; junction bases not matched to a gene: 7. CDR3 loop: CASRKTGVGQPQHF. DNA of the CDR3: TGTGCCAGCAGGAAGACAGGGGTGGGTCAGCCCCAGCATTTT.

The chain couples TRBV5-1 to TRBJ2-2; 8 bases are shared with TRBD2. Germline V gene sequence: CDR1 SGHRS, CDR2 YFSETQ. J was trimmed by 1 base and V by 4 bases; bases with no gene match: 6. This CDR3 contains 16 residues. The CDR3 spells CASSHPLAENTGELFF. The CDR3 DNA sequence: TGCGCCAGCAGCCACCCACTAGCGGAGAACACCGGGGAGCTGTTTTTT.

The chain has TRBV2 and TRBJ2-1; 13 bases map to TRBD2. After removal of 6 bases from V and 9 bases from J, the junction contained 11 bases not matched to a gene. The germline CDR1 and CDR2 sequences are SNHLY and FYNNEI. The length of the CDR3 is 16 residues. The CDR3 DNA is TGTGCCAGCAGCGACGGACTAGCGGGGGCCACGGGTGAGCAGTTCTTC. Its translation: CASSDGLAGATGEQFF.

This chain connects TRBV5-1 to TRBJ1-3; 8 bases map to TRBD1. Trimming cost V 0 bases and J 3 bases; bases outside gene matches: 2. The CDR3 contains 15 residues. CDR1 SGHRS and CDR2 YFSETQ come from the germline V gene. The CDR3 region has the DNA TGCGCCAGCAGCTTGGGACAGGGGCTTGGAAACACCATATATTTT. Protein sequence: CASSLGQGLGNTIYF.

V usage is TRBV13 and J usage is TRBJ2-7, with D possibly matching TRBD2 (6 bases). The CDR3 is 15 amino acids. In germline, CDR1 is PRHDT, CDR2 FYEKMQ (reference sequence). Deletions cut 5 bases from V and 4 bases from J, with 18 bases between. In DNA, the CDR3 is TGTGCCAGCAGCCCATCGACTAGTGCGGGGTACGAGCAGTACTTC. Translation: CASSPSTSAGYEQYF. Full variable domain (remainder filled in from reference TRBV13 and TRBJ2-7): AAGVIQSPRHLIKEKRETATLKCYPIPRHDTVYWYQQGPGQDPQFLISFYEKMQSDKGSIPDRFSAQQFSDYHSELNMSSLELGDSALYFCASSPSTSAGYEQYFGPGTRLTVT.

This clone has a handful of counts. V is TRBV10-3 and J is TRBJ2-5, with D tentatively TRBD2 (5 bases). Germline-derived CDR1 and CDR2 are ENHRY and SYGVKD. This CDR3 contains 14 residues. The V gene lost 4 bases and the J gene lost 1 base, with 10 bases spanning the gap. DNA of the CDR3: TGTGCCATCAGTGTCCGGGATCTCCAAGAGACCCAGTACTTC. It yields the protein CAISVRDLQETQYF.

CDR3 amino acids: CASSYTLAGGPRAQYF. CDR3 DNA sequence: TGTGCCAGCAGTTACACCTTAGCGGGGGGGCCTAGGGCGCAGTATTTT. The J gene is TRBJ2-3, the V gene TRBV6-5; TRBD2 aligns across 11 bases. The CDR3 is made up of 16 amino acids. Germline values: CDR1 MNHEY, CDR2 SVGAGI. After removal of 2 bases from V and 10 bases from J, the junction contained 11 bases not matched to a gene.

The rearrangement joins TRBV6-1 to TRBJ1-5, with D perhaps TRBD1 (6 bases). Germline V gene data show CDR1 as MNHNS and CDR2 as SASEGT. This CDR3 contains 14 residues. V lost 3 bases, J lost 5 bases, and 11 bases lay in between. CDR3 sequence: CASSEWGRYQPQHF. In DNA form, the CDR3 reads TGTGCCAGCAGTGAGTGGGGGCGCTATCAGCCCCAGCATTTT.